The rows below give T cell receptor beta chains drawn from one sample of a study of preoperative IRX-2 immunotherapy in early breast cancer. Sequenced by immunoSEQ multiplex PCR; TCRdb stores in-frame clones only, minus some. The table shows 40,000 to 45,000 clones, with about 94% occurring only once. Sample: tumor tissue, taken after IRX-2 immunotherapy. The receptors here all came from a human donor with breast cancer. Each CDR3 is given with its conserved first and last residue. Fields, in order: V gene, clone size, J gene, D gene, CDR3 DNA, CDR3 protein. D genes are given only for firm matches. For some rows the clone size is stated as once, few or many, or as a class when expanded; others skip it.

TRBV27	-	TRBJ2-2	-	TGTGCCAGCAGTTTATCCTGGAACACCGGGGAGCTGTTTTTT	CASSLSWNTGELFF
TRBV7-9	-	TRBJ1-3	-	TGTGCCAGCAGCTTCCCAAGGGAGGTCGCGAACACCATATATTTT	CASSFPREVANTIYF
TRBV10-3	-	TRBJ1-1	-	TGTGCCATCAGTGAGCTGAACACTGAAGCTTTCTTT	CAISELNTEAFF
TRBV4-3	-	TRBJ1-4	-	TGCGCCAGCAGCCACCTCTGGACAGAGACAACTAATGAAAAACTGTTTTTT	CASSHLWTETTNEKLFF
TRBV5-1	-	TRBJ2-4	-	TGCGCCAGCAGGCTAAACGGAGCAAACATTCAGTACTTC	CASRLNGANIQYF
TRBV6-6	-	TRBJ2-1	TRBD1	TGTGCCAGCAGAGGCCAGGGACAGGGCTCTGGTGAGCAGTTCTTC	CASRGQGQGSGEQFF
TRBV11-2	-	TRBJ2-5	-	TGTGCCAGCAGCTTAGTAAGGGGCCGAGAGACCCAGTACTTC	CASSLVRGRETQYF
TRBV27	-	TRBJ2-7	TRBD1	TGTGCCAGCAGTTTCACAGGGGGCCCGACCTACGAGCAGTACTTC	CASSFTGGPTYEQYF
TRBV5-6	-	TRBJ2-1	-	TGTGCCAGCAGCGGAACTAGTTCTTGGTTGATCGATGAGCAGTTCTTC	CASSGTSSWLIDEQFF
TRBV9	-	TRBJ2-3	-	TGTGCCAGCAGCGTAGCGGTGGTTGGAGATACGCAGTATTTT	CASSVAVVGDTQYF
TRBV28	-	TRBJ2-7	-	TGTGCCAGCAGTTCCGACCCGGCCTACGAGCAGTACTTC	CASSSDPAYEQYF
TRBV10-3	-	TRBJ2-7	TRBD2	TGTGCCATCAGTGAGTCAATACTAGCGGGAGTTTACGAGCAGTACTTC	CAISESILAGVYEQYF
TRBV19	-	TRBJ1-2	-	TGTGCCAGTAGTATTTCCCTTCCCAGGGGTAACTATGGCTACACCTTC	CASSISLPRGNYGYTF
TRBV7-2	-	TRBJ2-2	TRBD2	TGTGCCAGCAGCTTCCACTCCCAGCGGGGGGGCATAACCGGGGAGCTGTTTTTT	CASSFHSQRGGITGELFF
TRBV4-1	-	TRBJ2-1	TRBD2	TGCGCCAGCAGCCAAGAGGGGGGGACTAGCGGAGTTAATGAGCAGTTCTTC	CASSQEGGTSGVNEQFF
TRBV9	-	TRBJ1-6	TRBD1	TGTGCCAGCAGCGTAGACAGGGGGCTGAATTCACCCCTCCACTTT	CASSVDRGLNSPLHF
TRBV4-3	-	TRBJ1-4	-	TGCGCCAGCAGCCCCAACCTCCGAGAAAAACTGTTTTTT	CASSPNLREKLFF
TRBV27	-	TRBJ1-5	-	TGTGCCAGTAAACCCCGGACAGACTACAATCAGCCCCAGCATTTT	CASKPRTDYNQPQHF
TRBV5-1	-	TRBJ2-3	-	TGCGCCAGCAGCACGGGCGCCGGGGGCCTCTCGGATACGCAGTATTTT	CASSTGAGGLSDTQYF
TRBV19	-	TRBJ2-5	TRBD1	TGTGCCAGTAGCCTAAGACAGGGCCAAGAGACCCAGTACTTC	CASSLRQGQETQYF
TRBV18	once	TRBJ1-3	-	TGTGCCAGCTCACCATATTCGGTGATCTCTGGAAACACCATATATTTT	CASSPYSVISGNTIYF
TRBV27	once	TRBJ2-4	-	TGTGCCAGCAGTCCTCTGGACCGACCAAGAAAAAACATTCAGTACTTC	CASSPLDRPRKNIQYF
TRBV4-2	-	TRBJ1-2	-	TGTGCCAGCAGCCCCGGGACTCACTATGGCTACACCTTC	CASSPGTHYGYTF
TRBV29-1	-	TRBJ1-1	-	TGCAGCCCTACATGGGGCACTGAAGCTTTCTTT	CSPTWGTEAFF
TRBV10-3	-	TRBJ2-2	TRBD2	TGTGCCATCAGTGAGAGGCTAGCGGGAAACACCGGGGAGCTGTTTTTT	CAISERLAGNTGELFF
TRBV28	-	TRBJ1-1	TRBD1	TGTGCCAGCAGTTTTTTCGGACAGGGCAGGACTGAAGCTTTCTTT	CASSFFGQGRTEAFF
TRBV7-2	-	TRBJ2-5	-	TGTGCCAGCAGCGCGACTCCGCAAGAGACCCAGTACTTC	CASSATPQETQYF
TRBV5-1	-	TRBJ1-2	-	TGCGCCAGCAGCTTGGGCTGGGGCCGCTATGGCTACACCTTC	CASSLGWGRYGYTF
TRBV7-9	-	TRBJ2-2	-	TGTGCCAGCAGACCTGGACTTACATTCACCGGGGAGCTGTTTTTT	CASRPGLTFTGELFF
TRBV6-5	-	TRBJ1-5	-	TGTGCCAGCAGACCGTGGCGGGATAGCAATCAGCCCCAGCATTTT	CASRPWRDSNQPQHF
TRBV28	-	TRBJ2-3	TRBD1	TGTGCGGAAACAGGGGGCGCGGGAGATACGCAGTATTTT	CAETGGAGDTQYF
TRBV7-6	-	TRBJ2-5	-	TGTGCCAGCAGCTTTCAAGAGACCCAGTACTTC	CASSFQETQYF
TRBV4-1	-	TRBJ1-2	-	TGCGCCTCCGGGTGGGGCGGTCGGGGCTACACCTTC	CASGWGGRGYTF
TRBV25-1	-	TRBJ2-3	TRBD1	TGTGCCAGCAGTAGGCGGACAGGGGGCCCAGATACGCAGTATTTT	CASSRRTGGPDTQYF
TRBV11-3	once	TRBJ2-5	-	TGTGCCAGCAGCTTAGGTGGTCCCATCCAAGAGACCCAGTACTTC	CASSLGGPIQETQYF
TRBV10-1	-	TRBJ1-2	-	TGCGCCAGCAGTGACCGGGTTAACTATGGCTACACCTTC	CASSDRVNYGYTF
TRBV6-4	-	TRBJ1-2	-	TGTGCCAGCAGTGACTCGAGATACGGGCCTGGGGGCTACACCTTC	CASSDSRYGPGGYTF
TRBV9	-	TRBJ2-1	-	TGTGCCAGCAGCGTAGCCCTATACAATGAGCAGTTCTTC	CASSVALYNEQFF
TRBV5-1	-	TRBJ1-1	-	TGCGCCAGCAGCTCAGGGGCCTCCATGAACACTGAAGCTTTCTTT	CASSSGASMNTEAFF
TRBV27	-	TRBJ2-7	-	TGTGCCAGCAGGAAACAGGGCCTTATGGACGAGCAGTACTTC	CASRKQGLMDEQYF
TRBV27	-	TRBJ1-5	-	TGTGCCGGTTATCAGCCCCAGCATTTT	CAGYQPQHF
TRBV19	-	TRBJ1-6	-	TGTGCCAGTAGTACACAGAATTCACCCCTCCACTTT	CASSTQNSPLHF
TRBV14	-	TRBJ2-5	TRBD2	TGTGCCAGCAGCCAAGGCCGGACTAGACAAGAGACCCAGTACTTC	CASSQGRTRQETQYF
TRBV7-3	-	TRBJ1-2	-	TGTGCCAGCAGTGCGGGTCGTTACTATGGCTACACCTTC	CASSAGRYYGYTF
TRBV19	-	TRBJ2-2	TRBD1	TGTGCCAGTAGCAGGACAGGTGACACCGGGGAGCTGTTTTTT	CASSRTGDTGELFF
TRBV6-1	-	TRBJ2-7	-	TGTGCCAGCAGTGAGAGGAAGACCCCCTCCTGGGAGCAGTACTTC	CASSERKTPSWEQYF
TRBV27	-	TRBJ1-6	-	TGTGCCAGCAGGGGTCGAGGGGGGTCTTTCGGTTCACCCCTCCACTTT	CASRGRGGSFGSPLHF
TRBV28	-	TRBJ2-1	-	TGTGCCAGCAGCCCGCCTTACAATGAGCAGTTCTTC	CASSPPYNEQFF
TRBV14	-	TRBJ2-6	-	TGTGCCAGCAGCCAACGGGCAATGAGCTCTGGGGCCAACGTCCTGACTTTC	CASSQRAMSSGANVLTF
TRBV7-9	-	TRBJ2-7	-	TGTGCCAGCAGCTTACCTCGGGGGACCTCAACCTACGAGCAGTACTTC	CASSLPRGTSTYEQYF
TRBV10-3	-	TRBJ2-7	-	TGTGCCATCAGTGAGTCCCGCTCCTACGAGCAGTACTTC	CAISESRSYEQYF
TRBV2	-	TRBJ1-6	-	TGTGCCAGCAGTCAGGACAGCCTCCTTCATTCACCCCTCCACTTT	CASSQDSLLHSPLHF
TRBV30	-	TRBJ1-5	-	TGTGCCTGGAGTGGAGAGAGCAATCAGCCCCAGCATTTT	CAWSGESNQPQHF